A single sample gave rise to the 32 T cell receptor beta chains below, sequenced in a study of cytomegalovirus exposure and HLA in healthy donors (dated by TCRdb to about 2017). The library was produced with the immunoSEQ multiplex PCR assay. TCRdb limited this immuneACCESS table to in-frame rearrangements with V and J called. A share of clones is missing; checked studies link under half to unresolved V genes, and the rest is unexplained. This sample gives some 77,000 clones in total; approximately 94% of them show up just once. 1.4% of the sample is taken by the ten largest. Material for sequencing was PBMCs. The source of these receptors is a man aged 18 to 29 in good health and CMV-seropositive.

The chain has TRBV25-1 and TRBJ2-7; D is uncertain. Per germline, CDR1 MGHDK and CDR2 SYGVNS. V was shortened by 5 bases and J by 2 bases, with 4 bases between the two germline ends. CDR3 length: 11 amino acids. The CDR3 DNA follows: TGTGCCAGCAGTCGGGCCTACGAGCAGTACTTC. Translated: CASSRAYEQYF.

CDR3 in DNA: TGTGCCAGCTCACCTGAGGACTTATTAGCAAATCAGCCCCAGCATTTT. Protein sequence: CASSPEDLLANQPQHF. J is TRBJ1-5 and V is TRBV18; D is unclear. Germline V lookup: CDR1 KGHSH, CDR2 LQKENI. This CDR3 region has 16 residues. Trimming took 3 bases from V and 4 from J, leaving 16 bases between them.

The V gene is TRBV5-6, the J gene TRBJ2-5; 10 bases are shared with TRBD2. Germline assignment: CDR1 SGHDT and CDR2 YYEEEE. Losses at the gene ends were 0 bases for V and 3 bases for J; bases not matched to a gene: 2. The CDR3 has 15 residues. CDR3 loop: CASSLEREGEETQYF. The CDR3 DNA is TGTGCCAGCAGCTTGGAGCGGGAGGGGGAAGAGACCCAGTACTTC.

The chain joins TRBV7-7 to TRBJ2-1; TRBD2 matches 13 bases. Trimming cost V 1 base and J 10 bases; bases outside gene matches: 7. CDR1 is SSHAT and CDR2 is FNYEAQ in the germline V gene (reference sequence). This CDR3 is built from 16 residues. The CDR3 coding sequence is TGTGCCAGCAGCTTAGTGAGTGGACTAGCGGGGGAAGAGCAGTTCTTC. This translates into CASSLVSGLAGEEQFF.

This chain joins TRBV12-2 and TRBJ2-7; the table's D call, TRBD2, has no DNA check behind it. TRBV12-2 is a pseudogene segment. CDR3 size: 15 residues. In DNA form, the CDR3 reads TGTGCAAGTCGCTTAGTATGGGACTATACCTACGAGCAGTACTTC. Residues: CASRLVWDYTYEQYF.

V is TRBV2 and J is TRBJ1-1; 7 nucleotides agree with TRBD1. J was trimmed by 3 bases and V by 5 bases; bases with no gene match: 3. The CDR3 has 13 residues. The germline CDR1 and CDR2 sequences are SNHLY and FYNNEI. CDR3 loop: CASSWTGHTEAFF. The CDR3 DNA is TGTGCCAGCAGTTGGACAGGTCACACTGAAGCTTTCTTT.

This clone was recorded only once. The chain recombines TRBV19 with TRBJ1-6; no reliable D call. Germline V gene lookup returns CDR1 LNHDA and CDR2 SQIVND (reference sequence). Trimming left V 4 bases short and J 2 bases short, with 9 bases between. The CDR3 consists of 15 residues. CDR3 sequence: CASSTGVAYNSPLHF. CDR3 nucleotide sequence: TGTGCCAGTAGTACCGGGGTGGCCTATAATTCACCCCTCCACTTT.

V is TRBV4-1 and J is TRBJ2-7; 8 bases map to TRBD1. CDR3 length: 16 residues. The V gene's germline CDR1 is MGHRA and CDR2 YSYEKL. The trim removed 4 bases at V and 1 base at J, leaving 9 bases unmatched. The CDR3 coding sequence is TGCGCCAGCAGCCGCGGAAGGGGGGACAGGTCCTACGAGCAGTACTTC. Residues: CASSRGRGDRSYEQYF.

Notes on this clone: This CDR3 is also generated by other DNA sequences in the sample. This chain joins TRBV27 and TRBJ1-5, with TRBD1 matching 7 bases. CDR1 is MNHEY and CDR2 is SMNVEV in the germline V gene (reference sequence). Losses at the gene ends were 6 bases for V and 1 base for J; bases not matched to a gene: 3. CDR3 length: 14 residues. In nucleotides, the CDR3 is TGTGCCAGCAGGTTACAGGGGAGCAATCAGCCCCAGCATTTT. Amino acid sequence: CASRLQGSNQPQHF.

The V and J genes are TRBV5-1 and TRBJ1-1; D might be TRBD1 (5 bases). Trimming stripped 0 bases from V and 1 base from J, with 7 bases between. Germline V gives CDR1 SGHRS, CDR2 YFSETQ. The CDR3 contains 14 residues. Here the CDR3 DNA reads TGCGCCAGCAGCTTGGTAGGGGCGAACACTGAAGCTTTCTTT. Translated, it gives CASSLVGANTEAFF.

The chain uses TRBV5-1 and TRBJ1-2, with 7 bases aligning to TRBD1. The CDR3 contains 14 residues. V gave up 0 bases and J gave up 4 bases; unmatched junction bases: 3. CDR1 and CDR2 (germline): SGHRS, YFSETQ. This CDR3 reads CASSLGDRAYGYTF. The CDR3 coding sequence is TGCGCCAGCAGCTTGGGGGACAGAGCCTATGGCTACACCTTC.

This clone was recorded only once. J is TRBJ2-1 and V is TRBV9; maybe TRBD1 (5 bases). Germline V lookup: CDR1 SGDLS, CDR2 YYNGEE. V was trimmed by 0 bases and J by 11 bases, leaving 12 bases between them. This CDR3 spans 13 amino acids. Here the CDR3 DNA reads TGTGCCAGCAGCGTAGCCGAGACAGATCAGCAGTTCTTC. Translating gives CASSVAETDQQFF.

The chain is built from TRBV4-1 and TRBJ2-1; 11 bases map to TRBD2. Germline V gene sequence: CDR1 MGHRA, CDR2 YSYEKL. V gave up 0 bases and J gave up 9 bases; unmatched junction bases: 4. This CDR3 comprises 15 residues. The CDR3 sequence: CASSQDYSGGGEQFF. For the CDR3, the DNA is TGCGCCAGCAGCCAAGATTATAGCGGGGGGGGTGAGCAGTTCTTC.

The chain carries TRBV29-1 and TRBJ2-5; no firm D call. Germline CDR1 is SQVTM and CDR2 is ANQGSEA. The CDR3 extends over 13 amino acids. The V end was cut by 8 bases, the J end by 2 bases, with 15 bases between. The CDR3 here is CSTILRLQETQYF. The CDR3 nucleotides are TGCAGCACAATATTGAGGTTGCAAGAGACCCAGTACTTC. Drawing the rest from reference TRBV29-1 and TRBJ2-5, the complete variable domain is SAVISQKPSRDICQRGTSLTIQCQVDSQVTMMFWYRQQPGQSLTLIATANQGSEATYESGFVIDKFPISRPNLTFSTLTVSNMSPEDSSIYLCSTILRLQETQYFGPGTRLLVL.

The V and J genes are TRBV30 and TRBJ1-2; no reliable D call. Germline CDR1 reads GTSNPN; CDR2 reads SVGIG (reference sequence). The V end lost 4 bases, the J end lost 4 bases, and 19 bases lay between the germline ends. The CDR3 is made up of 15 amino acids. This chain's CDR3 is CAWNRAGFPFYGYTF. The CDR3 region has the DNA TGTGCCTGGAACCGGGCGGGGTTCCCCTTCTATGGCTACACCTTC.

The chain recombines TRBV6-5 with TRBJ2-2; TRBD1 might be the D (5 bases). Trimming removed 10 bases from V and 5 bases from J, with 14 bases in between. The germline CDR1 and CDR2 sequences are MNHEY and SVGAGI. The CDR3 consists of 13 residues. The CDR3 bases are TGTGCCACCCAGCAGGGTTTGACCGGGGAGCTGTTTTTT. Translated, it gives CATQQGLTGELFF.

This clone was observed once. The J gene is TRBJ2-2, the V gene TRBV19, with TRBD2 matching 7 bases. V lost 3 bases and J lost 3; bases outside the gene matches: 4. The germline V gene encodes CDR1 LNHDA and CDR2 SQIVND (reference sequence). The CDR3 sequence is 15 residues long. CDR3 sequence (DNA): TGTGCCAGTAGTATGCTACGGGGGGACACCGGGGAGCTGTTTTTT. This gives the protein CASSMLRGDTGELFF.

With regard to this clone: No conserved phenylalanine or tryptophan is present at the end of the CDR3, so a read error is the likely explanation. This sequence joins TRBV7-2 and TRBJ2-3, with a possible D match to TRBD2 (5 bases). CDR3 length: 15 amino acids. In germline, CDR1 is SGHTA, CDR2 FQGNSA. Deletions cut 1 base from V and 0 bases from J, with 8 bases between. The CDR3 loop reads CASSLEEVSTDTQYL. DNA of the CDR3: TGTGCCAGCAGCTTAGAGGAGGTTAGCACAGATACGCAGTATCTT.

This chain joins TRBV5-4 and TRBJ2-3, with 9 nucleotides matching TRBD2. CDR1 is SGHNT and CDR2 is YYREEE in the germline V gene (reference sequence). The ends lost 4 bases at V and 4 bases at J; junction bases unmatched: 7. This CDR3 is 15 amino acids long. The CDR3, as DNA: TGTGCCAGCAGCCGCCCCGGGACTAGCCCAGATACGCAGTATTTT. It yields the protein CASSRPGTSPDTQYF.

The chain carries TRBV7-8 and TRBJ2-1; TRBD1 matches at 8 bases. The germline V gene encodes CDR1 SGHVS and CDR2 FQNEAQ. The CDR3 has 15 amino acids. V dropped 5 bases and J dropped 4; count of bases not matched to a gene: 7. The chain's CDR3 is CASSPDRGEYNEQFF. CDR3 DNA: TGTGCCAGCAGCCCCGACAGGGGAGAGTACAATGAGCAGTTCTTC.

CDR3 in amino acids: CASSPNGPHEGQYF. CDR3 nucleotides: TGTGCCAGCTCACCAAACGGCCCCCATGAGGGGCAGTACTTC. The gene calls are TRBV18 and TRBJ2-7; tentatively, D is TRBD2 (5 bases). This CDR3 contains 14 residues. V was cut by 2 bases and J by 9 bases, with 17 bases left in between. Germline V gives CDR1 KGHSH, CDR2 LQKENI.

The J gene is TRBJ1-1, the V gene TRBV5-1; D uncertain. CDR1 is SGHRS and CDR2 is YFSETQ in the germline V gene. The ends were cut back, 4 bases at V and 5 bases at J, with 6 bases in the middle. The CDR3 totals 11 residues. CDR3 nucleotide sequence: TGCGCCAGCAGCCCCGGGACTGAAGCTTTCTTT. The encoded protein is CASSPGTEAFF.

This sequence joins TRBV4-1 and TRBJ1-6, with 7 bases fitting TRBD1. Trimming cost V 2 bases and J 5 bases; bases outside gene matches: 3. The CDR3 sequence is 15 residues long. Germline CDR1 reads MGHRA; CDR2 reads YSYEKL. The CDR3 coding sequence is TGCGCCAGCAGCCAATGGACAGGAAATAATTCACCCCTCCACTTT. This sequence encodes CASSQWTGNNSPLHF.

CDR3 residues: CASSLTGRETQYF. The CDR3 bases are TGTGCCAGCAGCCTAACCGGGAGGGAGACCCAGTACTTC. The rearrangement links TRBV11-3 to TRBJ2-5; 7 positions match TRBD2. CDR3 length: 13 amino acids. J gave up 5 bases and V 5 bases, and 5 bases lay outside the gene matches. Germline V gene sequence: CDR1 SGHNT, CDR2 YENEEA. The whole variable domain, filled in from reference TRBV11-3 and TRBJ2-5, reads EAGVVQSPRYKIIEKKQPVAFWCNPISGHNTLYWYLQNLGQGPELLIRYENEEAVDDSQLPKDRFSAERLKGVDSTLKIQPAELGDSAVYLCASSLTGRETQYFGPGTRLLVL.

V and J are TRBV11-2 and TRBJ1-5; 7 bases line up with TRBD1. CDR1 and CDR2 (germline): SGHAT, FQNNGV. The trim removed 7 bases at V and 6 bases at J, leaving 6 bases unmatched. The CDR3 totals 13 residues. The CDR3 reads CASKEQGIQPQHF. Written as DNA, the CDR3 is TGTGCCAGCAAGGAACAGGGGATTCAGCCCCAGCATTTT. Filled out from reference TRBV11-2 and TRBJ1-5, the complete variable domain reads EAGVAQSPRYKIIEKRQSVAFWCNPISGHATLYWYQQILGQGPKLLIQFQNNGVVDDSQLPKDRFSAERLKGVDSTLKIQPAKLEDSAVYLCASKEQGIQPQHFGDGTRLSIL.

The CDR3 region has the DNA TGTGCCATCAGTGAGGGGGAGCAGAATGAAAAACTGTTTTTT. Its protein product is CAISEGEQNEKLFF. This chain links TRBV10-3 with TRBJ1-4; D is uncertain. V dropped 2 bases and J dropped 5 bases, with 9 bases sitting between them. Germline CDR1 is ENHRY and CDR2 is SYGVKD. CDR3 length: 14 amino acids.

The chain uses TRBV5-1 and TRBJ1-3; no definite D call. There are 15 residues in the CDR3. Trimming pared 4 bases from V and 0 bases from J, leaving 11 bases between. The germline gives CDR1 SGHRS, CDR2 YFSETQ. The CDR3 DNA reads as TGCGCCAGCAGCCTCAACTCCAACTCTGGAAACACCATATATTTT. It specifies CASSLNSNSGNTIYF.

The CDR3 DNA reads TGTGCCAGCAGTCCGCAGGGTTATAGCAATCAGCCCCAGCATTTT. It yields the protein CASSPQGYSNQPQHF. The chain carries TRBV6-5 and TRBJ1-5; tentatively, D is TRBD1 (5 bases). The V end was cut by 5 bases, the J end by 0 bases, with 11 bases between. CDR3 length equals 15 residues. Germline CDR1 reads MNHEY; CDR2 reads SVGAGI.

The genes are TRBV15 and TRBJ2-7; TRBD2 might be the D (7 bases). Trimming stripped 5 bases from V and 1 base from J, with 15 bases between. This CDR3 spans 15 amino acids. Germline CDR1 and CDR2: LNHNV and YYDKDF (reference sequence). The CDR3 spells CATSEQRDISYEQYF. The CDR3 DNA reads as TGTGCCACCAGCGAACAGCGGGACATATCCTACGAGCAGTACTTC. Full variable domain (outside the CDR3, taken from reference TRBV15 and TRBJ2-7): DAMVIQNPRYQVTQFGKPVTLSCSQTLNHNVMYWYQQKSSQAPKLLFHYYDKDFNNEADTPDNFQSRRPNTSFCFLDIRSPGLGDTAMYLCATSEQRDISYEQYFGPGTRLTVT.

CDR3 in amino acids: CASSLGAGAQETQYF. CDR3 bases: TGTGCCAGCAGCTTAGGAGCGGGGGCTCAAGAGACCCAGTACTTC. The chain combines TRBV7-3 with TRBJ2-5; 8 nucleotides agree with TRBD2. Unmatched junction bases numbered 4, after V lost 2 bases and J lost 2 bases. Germline values: CDR1 SGHTA, CDR2 FQGTGA. This CDR3 has 15 residues.

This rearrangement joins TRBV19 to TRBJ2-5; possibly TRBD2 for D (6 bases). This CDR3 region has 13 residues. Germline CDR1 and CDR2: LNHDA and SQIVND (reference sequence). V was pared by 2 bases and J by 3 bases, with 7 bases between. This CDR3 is CASSIRTKETQYF. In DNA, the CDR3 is TGTGCCAGTAGTATAAGGACTAAAGAGACCCAGTACTTC.

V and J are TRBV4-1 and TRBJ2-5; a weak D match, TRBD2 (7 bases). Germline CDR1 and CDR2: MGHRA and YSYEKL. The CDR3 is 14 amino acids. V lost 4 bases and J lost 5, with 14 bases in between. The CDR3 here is CASSPGGGGETQYF. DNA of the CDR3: TGCGCCAGCAGCCCCGGGGGAGGGGGGGAGACCCAGTACTTC.